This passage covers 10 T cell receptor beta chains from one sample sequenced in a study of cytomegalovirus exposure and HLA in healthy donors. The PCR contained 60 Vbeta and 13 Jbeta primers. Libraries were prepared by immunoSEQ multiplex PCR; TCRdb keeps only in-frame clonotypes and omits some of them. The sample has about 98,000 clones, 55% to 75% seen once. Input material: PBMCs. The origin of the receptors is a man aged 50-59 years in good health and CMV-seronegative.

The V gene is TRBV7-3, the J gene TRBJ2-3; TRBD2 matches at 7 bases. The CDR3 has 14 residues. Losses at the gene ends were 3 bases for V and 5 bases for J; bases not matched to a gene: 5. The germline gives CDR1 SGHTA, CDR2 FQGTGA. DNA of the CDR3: TGTGCCAGCAGCTTGACTAGCTACAGAGATACGCAGTATTTT. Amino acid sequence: CASSLTSYRDTQYF.

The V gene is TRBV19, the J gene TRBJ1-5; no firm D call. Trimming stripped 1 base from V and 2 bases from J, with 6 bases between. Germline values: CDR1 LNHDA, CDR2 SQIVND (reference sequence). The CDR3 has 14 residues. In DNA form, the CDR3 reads TGTGCCAGTAGTATAGGACGGGGCAATCAGCCCCAGCATTTT. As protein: CASSIGRGNQPQHF.

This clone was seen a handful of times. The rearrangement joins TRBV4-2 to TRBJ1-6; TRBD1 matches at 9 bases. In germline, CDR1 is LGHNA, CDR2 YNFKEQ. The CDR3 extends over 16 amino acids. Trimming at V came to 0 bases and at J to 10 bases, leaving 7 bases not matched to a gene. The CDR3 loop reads CASSQDLPDRGSPLHF. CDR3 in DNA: TGTGCCAGCAGCCAAGATCTTCCGGACAGGGGATCACCCCTCCACTTT.

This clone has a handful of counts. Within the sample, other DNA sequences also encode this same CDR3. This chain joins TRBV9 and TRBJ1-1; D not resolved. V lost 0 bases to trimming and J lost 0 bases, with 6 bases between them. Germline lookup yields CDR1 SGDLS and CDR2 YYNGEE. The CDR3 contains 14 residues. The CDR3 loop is CASSVASVNTEAFF. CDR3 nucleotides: TGTGCCAGCAGCGTAGCTAGTGTGAACACTGAAGCTTTCTTT.

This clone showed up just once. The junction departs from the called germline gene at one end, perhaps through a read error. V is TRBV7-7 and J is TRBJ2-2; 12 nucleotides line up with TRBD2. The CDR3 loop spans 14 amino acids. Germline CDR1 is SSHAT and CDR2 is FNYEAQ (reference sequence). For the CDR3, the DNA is TGTGCTAGCAGCACGGGACTAGCGGGTGCGGAGCTGTTTTTT. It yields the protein CASSTGLAGAELFF.

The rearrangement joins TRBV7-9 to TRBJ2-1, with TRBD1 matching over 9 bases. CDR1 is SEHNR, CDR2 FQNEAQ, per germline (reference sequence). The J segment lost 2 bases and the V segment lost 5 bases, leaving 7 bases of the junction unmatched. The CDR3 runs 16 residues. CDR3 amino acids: CASSERDRETYNEQFF. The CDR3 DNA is TGTGCCAGCAGCGAACGGGACAGGGAGACCTACAATGAGCAGTTCTTC.

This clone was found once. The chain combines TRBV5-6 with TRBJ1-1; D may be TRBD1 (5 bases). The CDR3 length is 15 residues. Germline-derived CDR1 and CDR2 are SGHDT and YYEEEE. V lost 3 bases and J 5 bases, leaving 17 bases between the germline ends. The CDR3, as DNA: TGTGCCAGCAGCTGGGGGGGAGGGTCTGGGACTGAAGCTTTCTTT. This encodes CASSWGGGSGTEAFF.

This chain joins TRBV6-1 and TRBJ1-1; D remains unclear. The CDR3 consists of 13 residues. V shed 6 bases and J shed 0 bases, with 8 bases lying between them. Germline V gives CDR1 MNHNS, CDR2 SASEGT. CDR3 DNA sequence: TGTGCCAGCAGGACACAGCTGAACACTGAAGCTTTCTTT. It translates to CASRTQLNTEAFF.

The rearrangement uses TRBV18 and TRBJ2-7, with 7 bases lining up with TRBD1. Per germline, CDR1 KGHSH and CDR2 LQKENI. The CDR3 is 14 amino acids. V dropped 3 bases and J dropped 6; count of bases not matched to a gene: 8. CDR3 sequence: CASSPRQGSGEQYF. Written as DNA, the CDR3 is TGTGCCAGCTCACCTCGACAGGGTTCGGGCGAGCAGTACTTC.

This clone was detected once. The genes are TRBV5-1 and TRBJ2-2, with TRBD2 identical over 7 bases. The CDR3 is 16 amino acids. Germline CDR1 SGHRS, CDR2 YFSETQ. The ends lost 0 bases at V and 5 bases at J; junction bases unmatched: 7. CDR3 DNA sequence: TGCGCCAGCAGCTTGGGTAATAGCGGGTATACCGGGGAGCTGTTTTTT. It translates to CASSLGNSGYTGELFF.